These 17 T cell receptor beta chains were all obtained from the same sample, sequenced in a study of CD8 T cells in ankylosing spondylitis. TCRdb re-called the 5' RACE reads through MiXCR, storing one row per CDR3 protein. Here the sample spans some 270,000 distinct CDR3 sequences, 32% being singletons. The sequencing input was blood, either unsorted or a sorted T cell fraction (not recorded which). These receptors were collected from a male donor with ankylosing spondylitis or in good health (not recorded which).

This clonotype was found a few times. The chain combines TRBV5-1 with TRBJ1-1; weak D call: TRBD1 (5 bases). CDR1 is SGHRS, CDR2 YFSETQ, per germline. This CDR3 is 15 amino acids long. V was clipped by 1 base and J by 1 base, with 11 bases between them. The CDR3 DNA reads as TGCGCCAGCAGCTTGCCGTCAGGGCCGAACACTGAAGCTTTCTTT. Translated: CASSLPSGPNTEAFF.

The V call is TRBV3-1, the J call TRBJ2-5, with D possibly matching TRBD1 (7 bases). Germline V gene sequence: CDR1 LGHDT, CDR2 YNNKEL (reference sequence). This CDR3 comprises 12 residues. V was cut by 4 bases and J by 9 bases, with 12 bases left in between. CDR3 DNA: TGTGCCAGCAGCCCTCAGGGGGGATCCCAGTACTTC. This encodes CASSPQGGSQYF.

This clonotype was counted only a few times. The J gene is TRBJ2-3, the V gene TRBV12-3 or TRBV12-4; 7 nucleotides agree with TRBD1. The CDR3 runs 15 residues. V was clipped by 8 bases and J by 5 bases; unmatched bases: 13. CDR3 DNA: TGTGCCAGCGGTACAGGGGTCGGTGTAATAGATACGCAGTATTTT. It is translated as CASGTGVGVIDTQYF.

The chain recombines TRBV20-1 with TRBJ2-2, with a possible D match to TRBD2 (6 bases). Per the germline V gene, CDR1 is DFQATT and CDR2 is SNEGSKA (reference sequence). V was pared by 3 bases and J by 2 bases, with 13 bases between. The CDR3 runs to 15 residues. CDR3 residues: CSARAGTLNTGELFF. In DNA form, the CDR3 reads TGCAGTGCTAGGGCCGGGACTCTTAACACCGGGGAGCTGTTTTTT.

The genes are TRBV30 and TRBJ1-2; D possibly corresponds to TRBD1 (5 bases). The CDR3 totals 13 residues. Germline V gives CDR1 GTSNPN, CDR2 SVGIG (reference sequence). The V end was cut by 4 bases, the J end by 4 bases, with 13 bases between. The CDR3 DNA reads as TGTGCCTGGACGTTTGGGGGAAGCTATGGCTACACCTTC. Protein: CAWTFGGSYGYTF.

Written as DNA, the CDR3 is TGTGCCAGCGCCAAGTCTAGACCCCAGCCCCAGCATTTT. As protein: CASAKSRPQPQHF. The V call is TRBV28, the J call TRBJ1-5, with unresolved D. Looked up from germline, CDR1 is MDHEN and CDR2 is SYDVKM. Trimming took off 8 bases at V and 7 bases at J, with 15 bases between the two ends. The CDR3 has 13 amino acids.

This clonotype was seen only a few times. V gene TRBV20-1 combines with J gene TRBJ2-1; 13 bases are a match to TRBD2. Unmatched junction bases numbered 4, after V lost 6 bases and J lost 5 bases. The CDR3 has 14 amino acids. The germline V gene encodes CDR1 DFQATT and CDR2 SNEGSKA (reference sequence). CDR3 loop: CSAQLAGGNNEQFF. CDR3 sequence (DNA): TGCAGTGCGCAACTAGCGGGGGGGAACAATGAGCAGTTCTTC.

This clonotype was recorded a few times. This chain uses TRBV7-9 with TRBJ2-7, with D possibly matching TRBD2 (6 bases). Trimming pared 5 bases from V and 5 bases from J, leaving 19 bases between. The CDR3 length is 15 residues. Looked up from germline, CDR1 is SEHNR and CDR2 is FQNEAQ (reference sequence). The CDR3 sequence: CASSPIDTTSHEQYF. In DNA, the CDR3 is TGTGCCAGCAGCCCTATTGACACCACTAGCCACGAGCAGTACTTC.

The sample holds one count of this clonotype. The chain carries TRBV20-1 and TRBJ1-5; 10 bases agree with TRBD1. This CDR3 comprises 15 residues. CDR1 and CDR2 (germline): DFQATT, SNEGSKA (reference sequence). Losses at the gene ends were 3 bases for V and 6 bases for J; bases not matched to a gene: 8. The CDR3 coding sequence is TGCAGTGCTAGGGACGGACAGGGGGTCCTTCAGCCCCAGCATTTT. Its protein product is CSARDGQGVLQPQHF.

This clonotype was picked up a small number of times. The J gene is TRBJ2-1, the V gene TRBV20-1; no clear D gene. Between the trimmed V and J ends, which lost 3 bases and 6 bases, there was a span of 3 bases. The germline V gene encodes CDR1 DFQATT and CDR2 SNEGSKA (reference sequence). The CDR3 runs to 10 residues. CDR3 region: CSASRNEQFF. Here the CDR3 DNA reads TGCAGTGCTAGCCGCAATGAGCAGTTCTTC.

This clonotype was recorded a few times. The chain has TRBV7-9 and TRBJ2-5; D not resolved. The CDR3 runs to 14 residues. Germline loops: CDR1 SEHNR, CDR2 FQNEAQ (reference sequence). Trimming took off 0 bases at V and 5 bases at J, with 10 bases between the two ends. The CDR3 spells CASSLAGPGETQYF. CDR3 DNA sequence: TGTGCCAGCAGCTTAGCCGGGCCCGGGGAGACCCAGTACTTC. Drawing the rest from reference TRBV7-9 and TRBJ2-5, the complete variable domain is DTGVSQNPRHKITKRGQNVTFRCDPISEHNRLYWYRQTLGQGPEFLTYFQNEAQLEKSRLLSDRFSAERPKGSFSTLEIQRTEQGDSAMYLCASSLAGPGETQYFGPGTRLLVL.

V gene TRBV5-1 combines with J gene TRBJ2-7; D not resolved. CDR1 SGHRS and CDR2 YFSETQ come from the germline V gene. The CDR3 consists of 13 residues. The V end was cut by 0 bases, the J end by 7 bases, with 11 bases between. The CDR3 coding sequence is TGCGCCAGCAGCTTGGAAGCCTTAGGGGAGCAGTACTTC. Translating it yields CASSLEALGEQYF.

This clonotype was counted a few times. The J gene is TRBJ2-5, the V gene TRBV12-3 or TRBV12-4, with D perhaps TRBD2 (6 bases). The CDR3 spans 15 residues. V was trimmed by 7 bases and J by 3 bases, leaving 18 bases between them. CDR3 protein: CASTSWSGVEETQYF. DNA for the CDR3: TGTGCCAGCACCTCATGGTCGGGAGTTGAAGAGACCCAGTACTTC.

This clonotype was recorded a few times. The chain couples TRBV29-1 to TRBJ2-7; tentative D call: TRBD2 (5 bases). CDR3 size: 14 residues. Looked up from germline, CDR1 is SQVTM and CDR2 is ANQGSEA. The V gene lost 0 bases and the J gene lost 1 base, with 10 bases spanning the gap. CDR3 DNA sequence: TGCAGCGTTGAAGAATACGGGGAATCCTACGAGCAGTACTTC. As protein: CSVEEYGESYEQYF.

This clonotype was seen a single time. CDR3 sequence: CASSSTPTDTQYF. The CDR3 bases are TGTGCCAGCAGCTCCACCCCGACAGATACGCAGTATTTT. The chain employs TRBV3-1 and TRBJ2-3, with D hard to call. The germline V gene encodes CDR1 LGHDT and CDR2 YNNKEL (reference sequence). This CDR3 spans 13 amino acids. V lost 5 bases to trimming and J lost 3 bases, with 9 bases between them.

This clonotype was detected a few times. The genes are TRBV12-3 or TRBV12-4 and TRBJ2-7; 7 bases map to TRBD1. The CDR3 is made up of 13 amino acids. V shed 7 bases and J 2 bases; nucleotides not matched to a gene: 5. CDR3 protein: CASTDRDTYEQYF. DNA of the CDR3: TGTGCCAGCACCGACAGGGATACCTACGAGCAGTACTTC.

Only a few counts were recorded for this clonotype. The genes are TRBV10-1 and TRBJ2-7; 8 nucleotides match TRBD2. The germline CDR1 and CDR2 sequences are WNHNN and SYGVQD (reference sequence). This CDR3 is 12 amino acids long. V lost 3 bases to trimming and J lost 9 bases; unmatched junction nucleotides: 4. The CDR3 DNA is TGCGCCAGCAGTGATAGCGGGGAAGGGCAGTACTTC. Its protein is CASSDSGEGQYF.